The source of this T cell receptor (beta chain) is a study of T cell repertoires in cytomegalovirus infection. Study-level background: Well-studied HLA-B-restricted CMV epitopes were used in the study alongside recently identified HLA-C-restricted ones.

This clonotype showed up many times. No antigen is known for it. Germline lookup yields CDR1 MNHEY and CDR2 SVGAGI. Trimming shortened V by 0 bases and J by 3 bases, and 9 bases separated the two germline ends. The CDR3 sequence is 15 residues long. General observations from the study: Dominant in the ex vivo response were TCR beta clonotypes restricted by HLA-C and specific for CMV.

Via MiXCR, TCRdb re-called the reads, giving one row per CDR3 protein. The sample includes hundreds of thousands of distinct CDR3 sequences, more than 25% seen only once; the top ten take more than 12%. The V and J genes are TRBV6-5 and TRBJ2-1, with a possible D match to TRBD2 (6 bases). The input for sequencing was cultured CD8+ T cells from PBMCs, taken from culture after CMV antigen stimulation. The source is a human donor in good health (CMV status not recorded). Some clones in this sample may be carry-over from other donors' samples. As DNA, the CDR3 is TGTGCCAGCAGTTACTCTGGCGGGGACTACAATGAGCAGTTCTTC. Encoded protein: CASSYSGGDYNEQFF.